Following are 13 T cell receptor beta chains from one sample sequenced in a study of cytomegalovirus exposure and HLA in healthy donors. The PCR ran on 60 Vbeta and 13 Jbeta primers. Data came from immunoSEQ multiplex PCR; TCRdb stores just in-frame clones and leaves some out. This sample has approximately 110,000 clones, with 15% found just once. Material for sequencing was PBMCs. Source of these receptors: a young woman in good health and CMV-seronegative.

This clone was observed a few times. The rearrangement links TRBV30 to TRBJ1-5; weak D call: TRBD1 (6 bases). Germline lookup yields CDR1 GTSNPN and CDR2 SVGIG (reference sequence). The CDR3 loop spans 16 amino acids. With 4 bases removed from V and 6 bases from J, the gap between germline ends came to 22 bases. CDR3: CAWTSGELGVGQPQHF. CDR3 DNA sequence: TGTGCCTGGACATCAGGGGAGTTGGGGGTTGGTCAGCCCCAGCATTTT.

This clone showed up just a few times. The rearrangement links TRBV4-1 to TRBJ2-5; D may be TRBD2 (7 bases). The germline V gene has CDR1 MGHRA and CDR2 YSYEKL. Trimming took off 0 bases at V and 4 bases at J, with 15 bases between the two ends. This CDR3 is built from 16 residues. CDR3 amino acids: CASSQDAGAGSETQYF. Written as DNA, the CDR3 is TGCGCCAGCAGCCAAGATGCGGGGGCAGGCTCAGAGACCCAGTACTTC.

This chain links TRBV29-1 with TRBJ1-2; 7 bases match TRBD1. The V gene's germline CDR1 is SQVTM and CDR2 ANQGSEA. This CDR3 region has 16 residues. With 6 bases clipped from V and 0 bases from J, the junction kept 13 bases outside the gene matches. The CDR3 is CSVTGTPPTANYGYTF. CDR3 nucleotides: TGCAGCGTGACAGGGACTCCCCCCACTGCTAACTATGGCTACACCTTC.

A word on this clone: This specimen includes other DNA sequences encoding the same CDR3. The chain combines TRBV9 with TRBJ2-6, with a tentative D call TRBD2 (5 bases). V dropped 5 bases and J dropped 1 base, with 7 bases sitting between them. This CDR3 has 14 amino acids. Germline V CDR1 and CDR2: SGDLS, YYNGEE. This CDR3 reads CASSGGSGANVLTF. The CDR3 region has the DNA TGTGCCAGCAGTGGCGGGTCTGGGGCCAACGTCCTGACTTTC. Based on the CDR3 plus reference TRBV9 and TRBJ2-6, the full variable domain is DSGVTQTPKHLITATGQRVTLRCSPRSGDLSVYWYQQSLDQGLQFLIQYYNGEERAKGNILERFSAQQFPDLHSELNLSSLELGDSALYFCASSGGSGANVLTFGAGSRLTVL.

This clone came up a few times. V gene TRBV4-2 combines with J gene TRBJ2-3, with 9 bases aligning to TRBD2. The CDR3 has 17 residues. Germline assignment: CDR1 LGHNA and CDR2 YNFKEQ. The junction had 6 bases not matched to a gene; V was cut back by 0 bases and J by 2 bases. DNA of the CDR3: TGTGCCAGCAGCCAAGATGGCAGCGGGGGGTACACAGATACGCAGTATTTT. It codes for CASSQDGSGGYTDTQYF.

The chain has TRBV6-1 and TRBJ1-1; D is perhaps TRBD1 (6 bases). Germline V gene lookup returns CDR1 MNHNS and CDR2 SASEGT. The CDR3 totals 13 residues. Trimming cost V 6 bases and J 4 bases, with 12 bases left between them. The DNA for the CDR3 is TGTGCCAGCAGCCAGGGGTGGGGCACTGAAGCTTTCTTT. The encoded protein is CASSQGWGTEAFF.

The chain joins TRBV28 to TRBJ2-6; a possible D gene is TRBD1 (6 bases). The V gene's germline CDR1 is MDHEN and CDR2 SYDVKM. The CDR3 is 15 residues long. The germline V and J ends were trimmed by 5 bases and 2 bases, with 10 bases remaining between them. The CDR3 protein is CASSGTTTGANVLTF. The CDR3 nucleotides read TGTGCCAGCAGTGGGACAACTACTGGGGCCAACGTCCTGACTTTC. The variable domain in full, with the rest retrieved from reference TRBV28 and TRBJ2-6, is DVKVTQSSRYLVKRTGEKVFLECVQDMDHENMFWYRQDPGLGLRLIYFSYDVKMKEKGDIPEGYSVSREKKERFSLILESASTNQTSMYLCASSGTTTGANVLTFGAGSRLTVL.

The chain joins TRBV30 to TRBJ1-2; a weak D match, TRBD1 (5 bases). The CDR3 extends over 15 amino acids. V was shortened by 0 bases and J by 4 bases, with 15 bases between the two germline ends. Per germline, CDR1 GTSNPN and CDR2 SVGIG (reference sequence). CDR3 coding DNA: TGTGCCTGGAGTGTAGGGTTGGGGGGAACCTATGGCTACACCTTC. This encodes CAWSVGLGGTYGYTF. The entire variable domain, with the rest obtained from reference TRBV30 and TRBJ1-2, is as follows: SQTIHQWPATLVQPVGSPLSLECTVEGTSNPNLYWYRQAAGRGLQLLFYSVGIGQISSEVPQNLSASRPQDRQFILSSKKLLLSDSGFYLCAWSVGLGGTYGYTFGSGTRLTVV.

This clone was counted between two and nine times. This rearrangement joins TRBV25-1 to TRBJ1-3, with 7 nucleotides matching TRBD1. This CDR3 has 15 amino acids. Trimming removed 3 bases from V and 8 bases from J; junction bases left unmatched: 10. The germline gives CDR1 MGHDK, CDR2 SYGVNS. The CDR3 region has the DNA TGTGCCAGCAGTGACTTAGACAGGGAGAGAGACACCATATATTTT. Protein product: CASSDLDRERDTIYF.

The rearrangement joins TRBV7-2 to TRBJ2-5; TRBD1 is a possible D gene (6 bases). CDR1 is SGHTA and CDR2 is FQGNSA in the germline V gene. Trimming cost V 4 bases and J 5 bases, with 14 bases left between them. The CDR3 length is 14 residues. This CDR3 is CASSSGAGYETQYF. Here the CDR3 DNA reads TGTGCCAGCAGCTCAGGGGCAGGGTACGAGACCCAGTACTTC. Full variable domain (rest looked up from reference TRBV7-2 and TRBJ2-5): GAGVSQSPSNKVTEKGKDVELRCDPISGHTALYWYRQSLGQGLEFLIYFQGNSAPDKSGLPSDRFSAERTGGSVSTLTIQRTQQEDSAVYLCASSSGAGYETQYFGPGTRLLVL.

This clone has a handful of counts. This sequence joins TRBV27 and TRBJ1-6; tentative D call: TRBD1 (5 bases). Germline lookup yields CDR1 MNHEY and CDR2 SMNVEV (reference sequence). The V end lost 11 bases, the J end lost 9 bases, and 17 bases lay between the germline ends. CDR3 size: 13 residues. CDR3 in amino acids: CARRQPDTSPLHF. DNA for the CDR3: TGTGCCCGAAGACAGCCTGACACTTCACCCCTCCACTTT.

The J gene is TRBJ2-3, the V gene TRBV4-1, with 7 bases identical to TRBD1. Germline trimming cut 2 bases from V and 2 bases from J; bases unmatched to any gene: 4. This CDR3 spans 15 amino acids. The germline gives CDR1 MGHRA, CDR2 YSYEKL. Here the CDR3 DNA reads TGCGCCAGCAGCCAAACCGGGACAGCCACAGATACGCAGTATTTT. This translates into CASSQTGTATDTQYF.

This clone was detected only a few times. The chain's CDR3 is CASSHNRGRETQYF. The CDR3 nucleotides are TGTGCCAGCAGTCATAACAGGGGACGGGAGACCCAGTACTTC. The J gene is TRBJ2-5, the V gene TRBV28; 7 bases agree with TRBD1. This CDR3 spans 14 amino acids. V gave up 5 bases and J gave up 5 bases; unmatched junction bases: 8. Looked up from germline, CDR1 is MDHEN and CDR2 is SYDVKM.